This TCR beta chain was sequenced in a study of T cells in Graves' hyperthyroidism and ophthalmopathy. The germline CDR1 and CDR2 sequences are SNHLY and FYNNEI. V was pared by 8 bases and J by 2 bases, with 16 bases between. The CDR3 spans 15 residues. Researchers amplified the TCR beta CDR3 regions from RNA transcripts. The HTBI set primed first-round TCR CDR3 RT-PCR. TCRdb used MiXCR to reprocess the multiplex PCR reads, holding one entry per CDR3 protein. The sample has 500,000 to 600,000 distinct CDR3 sequences, about 46% seen once; the top ten hold 44%. The sequence derives from an adult woman with Graves' disease, either hyperthyroidism or ophthalmopathy (not recorded which). The sequencing input was peripheral blood or thyroid tissue (not recorded which). The chain has TRBV2 and TRBJ1-5; tentative D call: TRBD1 (6 bases). In DNA form, the CDR3 reads TGTGCCAGCGGATCTACAGGGATGGGCAATCAGCCCCAGCATTTT. This gives the protein CASGSTGMGNQPQHF. The complete variable domain, with remaining parts taken from reference TRBV2 and TRBJ1-5, reads EPEVTQTPSHQVTQMGQEVILRCVPISNHLYFYWYRQILGQKVEFLVSFYNNEISEKSEIFDDQFSVERPDGSNFTLKIRSTKLEDSAMYFCASGSTGMGNQPQHFGDGTRLSIL.